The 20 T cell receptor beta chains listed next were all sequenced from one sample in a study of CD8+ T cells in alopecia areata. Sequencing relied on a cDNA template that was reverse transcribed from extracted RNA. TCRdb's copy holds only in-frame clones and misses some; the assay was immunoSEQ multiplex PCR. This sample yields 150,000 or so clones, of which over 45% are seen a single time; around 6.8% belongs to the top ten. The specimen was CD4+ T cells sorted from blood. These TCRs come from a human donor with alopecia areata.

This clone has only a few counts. The CDR3 bases are TGCGCCAGCAGCGGGGATTCACAGGGGTTCCAAGAGACCCAGTACTTC. Encoded protein: CASSGDSQGFQETQYF. V usage is TRBV5-1 and J usage is TRBJ2-5, with 7 bases fitting TRBD1. V was pared by 4 bases and J by 1 base, with 10 bases of the junction left unmatched. The CDR3 spans 16 residues. The germline V gene encodes CDR1 SGHRS and CDR2 YFSETQ.

The CDR3 sequence: CASSLLGVPEETQYF. In DNA, the CDR3 is TGCGCCAGCAGCTTGTTGGGCGTCCCGGAAGAGACCCAGTACTTC. This chain uses TRBV5-1 with TRBJ2-5; D unresolved. V was pared by 1 base and J by 3 bases, with 13 bases between. Germline V gives CDR1 SGHRS, CDR2 YFSETQ. The CDR3 consists of 15 residues.

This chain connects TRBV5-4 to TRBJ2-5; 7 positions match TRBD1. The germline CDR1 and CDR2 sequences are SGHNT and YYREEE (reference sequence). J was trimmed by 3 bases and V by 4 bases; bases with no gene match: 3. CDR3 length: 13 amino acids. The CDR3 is CASSLGTEETQYF. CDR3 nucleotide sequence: TGTGCCAGCAGCCTTGGGACAGAAGAGACCCAGTACTTC.

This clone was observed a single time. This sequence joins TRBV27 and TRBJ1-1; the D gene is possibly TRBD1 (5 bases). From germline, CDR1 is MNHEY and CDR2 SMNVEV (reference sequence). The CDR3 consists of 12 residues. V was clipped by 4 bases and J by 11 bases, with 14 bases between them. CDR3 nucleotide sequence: TGTGCCAGCAGTTATCCCACGGGGCAGGCTTTCTTT. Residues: CASSYPTGQAFF.

DNA of the CDR3: TGTGCCAGCAGTTTAGCGAACACTGAAGCTTTCTTT. It translates to CASSLANTEAFF. The V call is TRBV28, the J call TRBJ1-1; no clear D gene. This CDR3 region has 12 residues. The V end was cut by 2 bases, the J end by 1 base, with 2 bases between. Germline V lookup: CDR1 MDHEN, CDR2 SYDVKM.

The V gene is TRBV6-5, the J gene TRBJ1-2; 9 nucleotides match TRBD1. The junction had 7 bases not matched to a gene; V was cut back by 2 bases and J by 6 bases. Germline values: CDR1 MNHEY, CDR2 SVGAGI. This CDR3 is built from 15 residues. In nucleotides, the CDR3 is TGTGCCAGCAGTTACAACCGGGACAGGGTTGATGGCTACACCTTC. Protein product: CASSYNRDRVDGYTF.

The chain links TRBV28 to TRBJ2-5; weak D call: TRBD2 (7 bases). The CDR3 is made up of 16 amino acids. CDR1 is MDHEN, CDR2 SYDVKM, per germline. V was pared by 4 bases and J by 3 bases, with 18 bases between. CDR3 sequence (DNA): TGTGCCAGCAGTTCGGTCGGGGGGCGGGGAGAAGAGACCCAGTACTTC. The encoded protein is CASSSVGGRGEETQYF.

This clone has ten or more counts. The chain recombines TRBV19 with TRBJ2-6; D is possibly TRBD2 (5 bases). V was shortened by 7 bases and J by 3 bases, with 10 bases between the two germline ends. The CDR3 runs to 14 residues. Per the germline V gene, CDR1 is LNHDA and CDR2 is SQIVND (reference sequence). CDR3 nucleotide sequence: TGTGCCAGTACACAAGGGAGTGGGGCCAACGTCCTGACTTTC. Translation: CASTQGSGANVLTF. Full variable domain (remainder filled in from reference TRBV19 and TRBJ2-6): DGGITQSPKYLFRKEGQNVTLSCEQNLNHDAMYWYRQDPGQGLRLIYYSQIVNDFQKGDIAEGYSVSREKKESFPLTVTSAQKNPTAFYLCASTQGSGANVLTFGAGSRLTVL.

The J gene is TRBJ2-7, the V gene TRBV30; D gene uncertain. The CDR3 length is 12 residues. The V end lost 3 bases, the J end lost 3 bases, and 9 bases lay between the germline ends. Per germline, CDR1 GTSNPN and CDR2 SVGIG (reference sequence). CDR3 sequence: CAWSPLLYEQYF. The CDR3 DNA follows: TGTGCCTGGAGCCCCCTCCTCTACGAGCAGTACTTC.

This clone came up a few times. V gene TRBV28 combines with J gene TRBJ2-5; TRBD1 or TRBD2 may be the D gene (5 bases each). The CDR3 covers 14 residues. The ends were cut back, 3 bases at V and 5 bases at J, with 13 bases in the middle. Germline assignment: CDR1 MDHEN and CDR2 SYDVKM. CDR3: CASSLPGSGETQYF. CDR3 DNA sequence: TGTGCCAGCAGTTTGCCAGGGTCGGGGGAGACCCAGTACTTC.

This CDR3 reads CSFADGVYEQYF. In DNA form, the CDR3 reads TGCAGCTTCGCGGACGGAGTCTACGAGCAGTACTTC. V usage is TRBV29-1 and J usage is TRBJ2-7; D call uncertain. The CDR3 covers 12 residues. V was pared by 8 bases and J by 3 bases, with 14 bases between. Germline assignment: CDR1 SQVTM and CDR2 ANQGSEA.

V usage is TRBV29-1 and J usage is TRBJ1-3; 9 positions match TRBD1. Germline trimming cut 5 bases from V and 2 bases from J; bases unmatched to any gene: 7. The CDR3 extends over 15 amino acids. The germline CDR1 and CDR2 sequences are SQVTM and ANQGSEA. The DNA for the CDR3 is TGCAGCGTTACTTATGGGACAGGGACTGGAAACACCATATATTTT. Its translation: CSVTYGTGTGNTIYF.

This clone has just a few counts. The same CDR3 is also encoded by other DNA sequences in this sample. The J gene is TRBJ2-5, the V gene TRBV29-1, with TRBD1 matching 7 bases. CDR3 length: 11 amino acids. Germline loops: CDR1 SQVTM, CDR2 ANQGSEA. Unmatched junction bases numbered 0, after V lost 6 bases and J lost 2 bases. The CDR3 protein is CSVDRQETQYF. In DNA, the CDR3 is TGCAGCGTGGACAGGCAAGAGACCCAGTACTTC.

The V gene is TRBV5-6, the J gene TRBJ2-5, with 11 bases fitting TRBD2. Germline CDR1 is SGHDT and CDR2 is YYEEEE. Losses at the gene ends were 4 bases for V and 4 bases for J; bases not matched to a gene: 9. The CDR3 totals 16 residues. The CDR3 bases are TGTGCCAGCAGCCCTCCTAGCGGGAGGTTTCTAGAGACCCAGTACTTC. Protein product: CASSPPSGRFLETQYF.

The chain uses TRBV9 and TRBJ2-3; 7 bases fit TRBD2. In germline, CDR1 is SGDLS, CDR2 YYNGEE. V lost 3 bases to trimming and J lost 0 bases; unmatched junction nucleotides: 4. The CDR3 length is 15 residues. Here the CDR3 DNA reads TGTGCCAGCAGCGCCCTTAGCGGGAGCACAGATACGCAGTATTTT. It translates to CASSALSGSTDTQYF.

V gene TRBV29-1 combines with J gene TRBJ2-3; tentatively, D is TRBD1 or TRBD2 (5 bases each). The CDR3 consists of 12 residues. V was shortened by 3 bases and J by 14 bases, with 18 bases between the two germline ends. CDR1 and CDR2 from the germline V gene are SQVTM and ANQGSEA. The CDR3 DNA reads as TGCAGCGTTGAGGGGGTCGAGCCTACCCCGTATTTT. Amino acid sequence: CSVEGVEPTPYF.

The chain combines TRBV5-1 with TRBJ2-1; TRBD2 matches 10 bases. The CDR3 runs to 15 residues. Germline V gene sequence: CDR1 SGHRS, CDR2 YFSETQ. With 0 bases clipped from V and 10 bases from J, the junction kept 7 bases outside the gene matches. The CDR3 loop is CASSLASGRAIEQFF. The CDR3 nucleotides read TGCGCCAGCAGCTTGGCAAGCGGGAGGGCCATCGAGCAGTTCTTC.

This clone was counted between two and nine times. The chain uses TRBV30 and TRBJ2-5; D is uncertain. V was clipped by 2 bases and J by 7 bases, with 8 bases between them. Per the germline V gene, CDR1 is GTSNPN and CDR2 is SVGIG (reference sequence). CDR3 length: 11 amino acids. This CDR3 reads CAWSYLGTQYF. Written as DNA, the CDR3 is TGTGCCTGGAGTTATTTGGGGACCCAGTACTTC.

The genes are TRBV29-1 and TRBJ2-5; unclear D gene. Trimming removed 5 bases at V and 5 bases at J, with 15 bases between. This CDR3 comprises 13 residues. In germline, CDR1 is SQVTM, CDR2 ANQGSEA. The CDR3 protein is CSVSLSVGETQYF. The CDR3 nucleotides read TGCAGCGTTAGCCTCAGTGTCGGGGAGACCCAGTACTTC.

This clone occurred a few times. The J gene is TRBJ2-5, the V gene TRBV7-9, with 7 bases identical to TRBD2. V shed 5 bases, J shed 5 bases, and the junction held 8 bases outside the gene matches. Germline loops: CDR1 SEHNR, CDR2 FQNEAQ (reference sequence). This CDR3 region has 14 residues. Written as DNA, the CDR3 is TGTGCCAGCAGCGCCAGCCGGGACTATGAGACCCAGTACTTC. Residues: CASSASRDYETQYF. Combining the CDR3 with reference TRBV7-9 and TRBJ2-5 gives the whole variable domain DTGVSQNPRHKITKRGQNVTFRCDPISEHNRLYWYRQTLGQGPEFLTYFQNEAQLEKSRLLSDRFSAERPKGSFSTLEIQRTEQGDSAMYLCASSASRDYETQYFGPGTRLLVL.